This T cell receptor (beta chain) came from a study of blood T cell repertoires in COVID-19. The wider study: Acute and convalescent COVID-19 specimens originated in the United States, Italy and Spain. T cells, B-cell-depleted T cells, or PBMCs provided the cDNA or gDNA that served as material.

Sequenced by immunoSEQ multiplex PCR; TCRdb stores in-frame clones only, minus some. The sample yields roughly 160,000 clones, around 72% seen once. The V gene end was trimmed by 1 base and the J gene end by 0 bases; junction bases not matched to a gene: 11. CDR3 size: 20 residues. Looked up from germline, CDR1 is SGHRS and CDR2 is YFSETQ. The receptor was derived from a woman at least 80 years old with acute or convalescent COVID-19. The sample comprised peripheral blood. The chain employs TRBV5-1 and TRBJ1-4; 11 bases align to TRBD1. The CDR3 spells CASSLFPLGQGAATNEKLFF. The CDR3 nucleotides read TGCGCCAGCAGCTTGTTTCCCCTCGGACAGGGGGCTGCAACTAATGAAAAACTGTTTTTT.